These T cell receptor beta chains were read from a single sample in a study of T-cell reconstitution after alpha-beta-depleted transplantation in children. TCRdb re-derived calls from the PCR reads in MiXCR, one entry per CDR3 protein. Among some 200,000 distinct CDR3 sequences, roughly 6.5% were seen once, and the ten largest hold about 4.4%. The input for sequencing was PBMCs, taken before TCRalphabeta/CD19-depleted stem cell transplant. Every receptor here comes from a girl under three years old with combined immunodeficiency, due to receive a stem cell transplant. CDR3s include the opening cysteine and the closing phenylalanine or tryptophan. D genes are given only for firm matches.

TRBV11-2	TRBD1	18	TRBJ2-2	CASSLPLRQGPNTGELFF
TRBV7-2	TRBD2	16	TRBJ2-7	CASSLDLAALGTEQYF
TRBV20-1	TRBD2	17	TRBJ2-1	CSARDSVWTSSYNEQFF
TRBV12-3/TRBV12-4	TRBD2	16	TRBJ2-5	CASSMTSGDEVETQYF
TRBV27	NA	14	TRBJ1-5	CASSVTGERQPQHF
TRBV29-1	NA	13	TRBJ2-1	CSAFLALANEQFF
TRBV28	TRBD2	14	TRBJ2-7	CASRLAGDNHEQYF
TRBV29-1	NA	15	TRBJ2-3	CSVESPGGGTDTQYF
TRBV7-2	NA	14	TRBJ1-2	CASSHSTGIYGYTF
TRBV7-9	NA	13	TRBJ2-7	CASSARDTAREYF
TRBV7-2	NA	17	TRBJ2-3	CASSLIGGILDTDTQYF
TRBV4-2	NA	16	TRBJ2-3	CASSQERGPMGDTQYF
TRBV7-2	TRBD1	17	TRBJ2-5	CASSPRGLMGQGETQYF
TRBV14	NA	14	TRBJ2-3	CASSRIGRTDTQYF
TRBV19	NA	12	TRBJ1-5	CASTISNQPQHF
TRBV4-3	NA	14	TRBJ2-1	CASSPLTGDFEQFF
TRBV6-4	NA	15	TRBJ2-2	CASSVRAANTGELFF
TRBV29-1	NA	14	TRBJ2-7	CSVVSSQGGYEQYF
TRBV4-1	TRBD2	18	TRBJ2-5	CASSQVAGLAVYQETQYF
TRBV5-5	NA	16	TRBJ2-2	CASSLEGTSLTGELFF
TRBV29-1	NA	14	TRBJ2-7	CSAGVGRATYEQYF
TRBV28	NA	17	TRBJ1-5	CASSPSFDRISNQPQHF
TRBV3-1	NA	15	TRBJ2-3	CASGPELGGSDTQYF